This T cell receptor beta chain is from a study of shared clonotypes between healthy human individuals. Study as a whole: Three plates were used per donor for CD4 naive, three for CD4 memory, two for CD8 naive and one for CD8 memory.

CD45RO-negative cells were positively selected for CCR7, leaving out terminally differentiated effector memory CD45RA+ cells. Trimming stripped 6 bases from V and 5 bases from J, with 17 bases between. The CDR3 runs 14 residues. The germline V gene has CDR1 SGHTA and CDR2 FQGNSA. Assay execution proceeded at the deep level. Study processing details: Junction-only immunoSEQ sequences carried no quality scores, so filtering differed. Assay: immunoSEQ multiplex PCR; the TCRdb copy retains only in-frame clones and omits some. V and J calls and clone size are copied from that table; D and trimming were computed from the DNA. The sample records around 1,900,000 clones, over 85% being singletons.

Sequencing was performed on naive CD8+ T cells from PBMCs. This sequence originates from a man in his late teens or twenties in good health. Some clones in this sample may be carry-over from other donors' samples. This sequence joins TRBV7-2 and TRBJ2-7, with a tentative D call TRBD1 (5 bases). CDR3 sequence (DNA): TGTGCCAGCAGTTCCCCCGGCAGGGTCCACGAGCAGTACTTC. This gives the protein CASSSPGRVHEQYF.